A single sample is the source of the 27 T cell receptor beta chains below, sequenced in a study of CXCR3-negative and CXCR3-positive naive CD8 T cells (dated by TCRdb to the late 2010s). Sequencing was performed on a NextSeq 550. The Human TCR Profiling Kit (MiLaboratory) was used to make UMI-labeled 5' RACE TRB cDNA libraries. Reads reprocessed by TCRdb are summarized as one entry per CDR3 protein sequence, and DNA is absent. In this sample's table one finds some 67,000 distinct CDR3 sequences. The ten biggest clones cover approximately 1.5% of the sample. What was sequenced was naive CXCR3- CD8+ T cells from blood. What this sample's cell subset or site label stands for: CD45RO-CCR7+CD27+CD95- naive CD8+ T cells lacking CXCR3 (TNR3-). The receptors were sampled from a human donor in good health. Some clones in this sample may be carry-over from other donors' samples.

V usage is TRBV29-1 and J usage is TRBJ2-3. The germline CDR1 and CDR2 sequences are SQVTM and ANQGSEA. This CDR3 is built from 14 residues. CDR3 sequence: CSVEGSASTDTQYF.

The V and J genes are TRBV10-1 and TRBJ2-7; TCRdb designates TRBD1, a call that cannot be tested without DNA. The CDR3 runs to 13 residues. The V gene's germline CDR1 is WNHNN and CDR2 SYGVQD (reference sequence). Here the CDR3 reads CASSAGTGDEQYF.

The chain combines TRBV19 with TRBJ2-1; the D call from TCRdb, TRBD2, cannot be confirmed without DNA. The CDR3 loop spans 13 amino acids. CDR1 LNHDA and CDR2 SQIVND come from the germline V gene (reference sequence). The CDR3 protein is CASTPGGGNEQFF.

The gene calls are TRBV13 and TRBJ1-5; TCRdb proposes TRBD1, but this gene call is untestable without DNA. The CDR3 runs 15 residues. The V gene's germline CDR1 is PRHDT and CDR2 FYEKMQ (reference sequence). The CDR3 is CASSFRQGVNQPQHF.

V is TRBV3-1 and J is TRBJ2-1; with no DNA, the TCRdb D assignment of TRBD2 cannot be verified. This CDR3 has 15 amino acids. Germline loops: CDR1 LGHDT, CDR2 YNNKEL (reference sequence). CDR3 protein: CASSPYSVAGNEQFF.

The V gene is TRBV2, the J gene TRBJ1-5; TCRdb picks TRBD1, but there is no DNA to check that call. Germline lookup yields CDR1 SNHLY and CDR2 FYNNEI. This CDR3 region has 16 residues. CDR3 in amino acids: CASSRTDPNSNQPQHF.

This rearrangement joins TRBV5-1 to TRBJ1-1; TCRdb's D gene call, TRBD1, goes unchecked for lack of DNA. Per germline, CDR1 SGHRS and CDR2 YFSETQ. The CDR3 is made up of 13 amino acids. CDR3 amino acids: CASSDSLNTEAFF.

The rearrangement joins TRBV3-1 to TRBJ2-7; the D call from TCRdb, TRBD2, cannot be confirmed without DNA. CDR3 length: 14 amino acids. Germline lookup yields CDR1 LGHDT and CDR2 YNNKEL (reference sequence). CDR3 protein: CASSPWTNSYEQYF.

This chain links TRBV6-5 with TRBJ1-1. The V gene's germline CDR1 is MNHEY and CDR2 SVGAGI. The CDR3 sequence is 15 residues long. CDR3 amino acids: CASSYRPEGRAEAFF.

This chain joins TRBV10-3 and TRBJ2-5; the TCRdb call, TRBD1, lacks DNA for checking. Germline CDR1 reads ENHRY; CDR2 reads SYGVKD. This CDR3 comprises 12 residues. CDR3 region: CAISGPDKPVRF.

The chain employs TRBV5-6 and TRBJ2-7; TCRdb names TRBD1, which stays unverified in the absence of DNA. The CDR3 loop spans 17 amino acids. The V gene's germline CDR1 is SGHDT and CDR2 YYEEEE. CDR3 in amino acids: CASSLALGGYQAYEQYF.

This chain uses TRBV7-6 with TRBJ2-2; TCRdb reports TRBD1, a call that lacks DNA to check it against. This CDR3 is built from 16 residues. CDR1 SGHVS and CDR2 FNYEAQ come from the germline V gene. The chain's CDR3 is CASSVDRVERTGELFF.

The chain couples TRBV20-1 to TRBJ2-7; TCRdb's D call of TRBD1 is untestable without DNA. The CDR3 extends over 15 amino acids. Germline CDR1 and CDR2: DFQATT and SNEGSKA (reference sequence). The CDR3 region is CSAPSRGADPYEQYF.

The chain is built from TRBV29-1 and TRBJ2-7; lacking DNA, the TRBD2 call made by TCRdb goes unchecked. The germline CDR1 and CDR2 sequences are SQVTM and ANQGSEA. The CDR3 length is 15 residues. CDR3 residues: CSVENISRETGEQYF.

This chain links TRBV12-3 or TRBV12-4 with TRBJ1-1. The CDR3 has 13 residues. The CDR3: CASTTTDDTEAFF.

The chain joins TRBV7-6 to TRBJ2-1; TCRdb reports TRBD2, a call that lacks DNA to check it against. Germline CDR1 reads SGHVS; CDR2 reads FNYEAQ. The CDR3 is 20 amino acids. This CDR3 is CASSLGHRSGVIAPTYEQFF.

The chain uses TRBV12-3 or TRBV12-4 and TRBJ1-1. The CDR3 extends over 14 amino acids. CDR3 protein: CASSTQGGDTEAFF.

The J gene is TRBJ1-1, the V gene TRBV6-6. The CDR3 is made up of 12 amino acids. Germline V lookup: CDR1 MNHNY, CDR2 SVGAGI (reference sequence). CDR3 sequence reads: CASSVDDTEAFF.

This chain uses TRBV3-1 with TRBJ2-7. The CDR3 sequence is 12 residues long. Germline CDR1 is LGHDT and CDR2 is YNNKEL (reference sequence). CDR3 loop: CASSQESHEQYF.

CDR3 amino acids: CASSHRTALQDRGGTEAFF. This chain links TRBV7-9 with TRBJ1-1; TCRdb's D call of TRBD1 is untestable without DNA. Germline V gene sequence: CDR1 SEHNR, CDR2 FQNEAQ (reference sequence). CDR3 length: 19 amino acids.

The CDR3 here is CSPYRSIYEQYF. The chain has TRBV29-1 and TRBJ2-7; TCRdb gives TRBD1 as the D gene, but with no DNA this cannot be confirmed. The CDR3 spans 12 residues. Germline-derived CDR1 and CDR2 are SQVTM and ANQGSEA.

The rearrangement uses TRBV12-3 or TRBV12-4 and TRBJ2-3; the D call from TCRdb, TRBD1, cannot be confirmed without DNA. The CDR3 sequence is 17 residues long. CDR3 residues: CASSLRDTGQFTDTQYF.

The V and J genes are TRBV6-2 or TRBV6-3 and TRBJ1-1; TCRdb selects TRBD1, and the lack of DNA leaves this call unchecked. Germline CDR1 reads MNHEY; CDR2 reads SVGEGT. The CDR3 totals 16 residues. The CDR3 sequence: CASSPWGSGALTEAFF.

This chain uses TRBV7-9 with TRBJ2-3; the TRBD1 assignment by TCRdb is unverifiable without DNA. Germline V CDR1 and CDR2: SEHNR, FQNEAQ (reference sequence). There are 12 residues in the CDR3. The CDR3 spells CASSFPGDTQYF.

The chain recombines TRBV4-1 with TRBJ1-1; lacking DNA, the TRBD1 call made by TCRdb goes unchecked. This CDR3 has 16 amino acids. Germline CDR1 reads MGHRA; CDR2 reads YSYEKL. CDR3 in amino acids: CASSQDGRGWATEAFF.

The V call is TRBV20-1, the J call TRBJ1-4. There are 18 residues in the CDR3. Per germline, CDR1 DFQATT and CDR2 SNEGSKA (reference sequence). Here the CDR3 reads CSARDGEAASTSVEKLFF.

The chain is built from TRBV9 and TRBJ2-5. CDR3 length equals 13 residues. Germline V gives CDR1 SGDLS, CDR2 YYNGEE. This CDR3 is CASSAGFQETQYF.